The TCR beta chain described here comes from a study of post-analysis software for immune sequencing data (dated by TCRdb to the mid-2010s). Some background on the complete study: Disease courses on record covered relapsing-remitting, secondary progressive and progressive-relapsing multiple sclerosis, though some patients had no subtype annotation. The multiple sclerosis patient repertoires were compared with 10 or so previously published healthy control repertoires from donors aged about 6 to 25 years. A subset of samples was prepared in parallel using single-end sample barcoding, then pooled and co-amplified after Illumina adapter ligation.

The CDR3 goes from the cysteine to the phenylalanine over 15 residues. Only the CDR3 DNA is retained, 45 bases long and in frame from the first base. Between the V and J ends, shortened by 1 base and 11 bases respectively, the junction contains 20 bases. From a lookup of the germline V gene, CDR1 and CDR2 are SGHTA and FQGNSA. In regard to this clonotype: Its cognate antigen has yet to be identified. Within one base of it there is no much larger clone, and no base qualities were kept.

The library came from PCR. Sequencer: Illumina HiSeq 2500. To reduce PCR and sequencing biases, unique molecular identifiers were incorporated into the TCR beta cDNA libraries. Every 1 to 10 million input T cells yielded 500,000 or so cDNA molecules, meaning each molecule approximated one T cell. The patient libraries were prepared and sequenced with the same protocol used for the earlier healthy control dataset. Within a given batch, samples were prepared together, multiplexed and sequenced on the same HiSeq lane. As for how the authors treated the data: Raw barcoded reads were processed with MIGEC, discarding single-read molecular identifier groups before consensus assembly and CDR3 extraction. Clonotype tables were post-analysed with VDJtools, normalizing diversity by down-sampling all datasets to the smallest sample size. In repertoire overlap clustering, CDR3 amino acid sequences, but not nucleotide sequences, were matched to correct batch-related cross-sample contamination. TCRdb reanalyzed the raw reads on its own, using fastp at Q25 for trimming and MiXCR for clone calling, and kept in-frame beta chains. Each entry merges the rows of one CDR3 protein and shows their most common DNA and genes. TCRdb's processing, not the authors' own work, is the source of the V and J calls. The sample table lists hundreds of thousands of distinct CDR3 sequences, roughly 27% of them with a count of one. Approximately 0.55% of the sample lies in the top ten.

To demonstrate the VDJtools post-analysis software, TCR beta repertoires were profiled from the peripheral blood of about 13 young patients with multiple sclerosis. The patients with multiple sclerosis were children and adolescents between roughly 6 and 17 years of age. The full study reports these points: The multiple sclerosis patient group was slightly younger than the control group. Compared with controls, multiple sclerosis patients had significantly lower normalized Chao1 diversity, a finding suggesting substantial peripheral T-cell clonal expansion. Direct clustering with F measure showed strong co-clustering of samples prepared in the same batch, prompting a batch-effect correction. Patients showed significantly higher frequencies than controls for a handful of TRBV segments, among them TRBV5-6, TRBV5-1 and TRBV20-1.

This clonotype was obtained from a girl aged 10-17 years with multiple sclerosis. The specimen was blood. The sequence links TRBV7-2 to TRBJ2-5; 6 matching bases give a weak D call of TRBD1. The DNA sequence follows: TGTGCCAGCAGCTTAGTGGGTGGACAGCCACATGAGCAGTACTTC. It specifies CASSLVGGQPHEQYF.